The next 7 T cell receptor beta chains were all read from a single sample in a study of blood T cells in healthy people across ages. Alongside a J-beta primer mix, a sample-barcoded 5' primer served in a second PCR lasting 7 to 11 cycles. One entry per CDR3 protein results from TCRdb running MiXCR on the 5' RACE reads. Of roughly 700,000 distinct CDR3 sequences listed, around 49% are singletons. Sequencing was performed on blood. The receptors were sampled from a woman aged 60 to 75 in good health.

The chain employs TRBV29-1 and TRBJ2-1; 7 bases agree with TRBD2. V was pared by 4 bases and J by 5 bases, with 5 bases of the junction left unmatched. The CDR3 spans 13 residues. From germline, CDR1 is SQVTM and CDR2 ANQGSEA. Written as DNA, the CDR3 is TGCAGCGTTGGGGGGAGGGCCAACAATGAGCAGTTCTTC. This sequence encodes CSVGGRANNEQFF.

Note on this clonotype: A read error may account for a junction end that differs from germline. The chain uses TRBV20-1 and TRBJ2-3; D gene unclear. The CDR3 has 13 amino acids. Germline lookup yields CDR1 DFQATT and CDR2 SNEGSKA (reference sequence). The CDR3 region has the DNA TGCAGTGCTGGTGACATTCCTACAGATGCGCAGTATTTT. It yields the protein CSAGDIPTDAQYF.

This clonotype was detected a few times. The V and J genes are TRBV2 and TRBJ2-7; D possibly corresponds to TRBD1 (6 bases). The CDR3 length is 12 residues. The V gene lost 4 bases and the J gene lost 3 bases, with 7 bases spanning the gap. The V gene's germline CDR1 is SNHLY and CDR2 FYNNEI. CDR3 protein: CASSGTVYEQYF. The CDR3 region has the DNA TGTGCCAGCAGTGGGACAGTCTACGAGCAGTACTTC.

J is TRBJ2-7 and V is TRBV2, with D unclear. The V gene's germline CDR1 is SNHLY and CDR2 FYNNEI. The CDR3 totals 13 residues. V dropped 1 base and J dropped 2 bases, with 6 bases sitting between them. The DNA of the CDR3 is TGTGCCAGCAGTGAAGGTGTAACCTACGAGCAGTACTTC. Its translation is CASSEGVTYEQYF.

Regarding this clonotype: At one end, the junction sequence differs from germline, possibly due to a read error. The CDR3 region has the DNA TGTGCTAGCAGCTTAGCGGGAGGGTTGACCAAAAACATTCAGTACTTC. This sequence encodes CASSLAGGLTKNIQYF. The J gene is TRBJ2-5, the V gene TRBV7-2, with 11 bases lining up with TRBD2. The J call may be incorrect, as the DNA end agrees better with TRBJ2-4. Germline-derived CDR1 and CDR2 are SGHTA and FQGNSA. The CDR3 covers 16 residues.

This clonotype has just a few counts. The rearrangement links TRBV4-3 to TRBJ2-1, with 12 positions matching TRBD2. This CDR3 has 13 residues. J lost 8 bases, V lost 9 bases, and 5 bases had no gene match. Germline V lookup: CDR1 LGHNA, CDR2 YSLEER. CDR3: CARILAGGYEQFF. In nucleotides, the CDR3 is TGCGCCAGGATTCTAGCGGGAGGGTATGAGCAGTTCTTC.

This clonotype was recorded only once. CDR3: CASSWGTGTDTQYF. Here the CDR3 DNA reads TGTGCCAGCAGTTGGGGGACAGGCACAGATACGCAGTATTTT. This chain connects TRBV12-3 or TRBV12-4 to TRBJ2-3; TRBD1 matches at 7 bases. The CDR3 sequence is 14 residues long. V lost 4 bases, J lost 1 base, and 2 bases stayed unmatched.